This TCR beta chain derives from a study of cytomegalovirus exposure and HLA in healthy donors. This clone was counted only a few times. Its antigen is unidentified. This sample also contains other DNA sequences that code for the same CDR3. PCR used 60 Vbeta primers and 13 Jbeta primers. Clones were read by immunoSEQ multiplex PCR, and TCRdb kept only the in-frame ones, dropping some. The top ten clones hold 4.5% of a sample with over 120,000 clones, 75% to 90% of them seen once. Notes on the study in general: Cytomegalovirus association was listed for 150 or so TCR beta chains. Several of the most significant clusters appeared, in a later analysis, to be linked to common viral pathogens. There were some public TCRs occurring in many donors, but most TCR sequences were rare.

V lost 3 bases and J 2 bases, leaving 7 bases between the germline ends. This CDR3 contains 14 residues. Germline CDR1 is KGHSH and CDR2 is LQKENI. As for the donors, each was a healthy bone marrow donor. The origin of this receptor is a man aged 35-49 years in good health and CMV-seronegative. Input material: PBMCs. This chain connects TRBV18 to TRBJ1-4; D perhaps matches TRBD1 (5 bases). As DNA, the CDR3 is TGTGCCAGCTCACCGACAGCTACTAATGAAAAACTGTTTTTT. Encoded protein: CASSPTATNEKLFF.